The clone carrying this TCR beta chain turned up a few times. The target antigen is unknown. TCRdb itself ran the 5' RACE reads through MiXCR, one entry per CDR3 protein. In the table there are 150,000 or so distinct CDR3 sequences, 9.3% of which are singletons. V lost 8 bases to trimming and J lost 0 bases, with 14 bases between them. CDR1 is MNHNY, CDR2 SVGAGI, per germline (reference sequence). CDR3 length: 15 residues. These data are taken from a study of T cells after yellow fever vaccination. Study context: With SMART-Seq v4 Ultra Low Input, the fractions containing low cell numbers were prepared. Findings and limits, study-wide: Within FACS-sorted repertoires, abundant clonotypes contaminating from the bulk population could be present. Boosting was followed by the reappearance of most primary-vaccination clones (roughly 96% CD4, 85% to 90% CD8).

This specimen consisted of CD8+ T cells sorted from PBMCs, obtained 45 days after the yellow fever booster vaccination. The clonotype comes from a man between 18 and 35 years old who received the YFV17D yellow fever vaccine. The chain employs TRBV6-6 and TRBJ1-5; TRBD1 might be the D (5 bases). CDR3 protein: CASRSGGDSNQPQHF. The CDR3 nucleotides read TGTGCCAGCCGCTCCGGGGGGGATAGCAATCAGCCCCAGCATTTT.